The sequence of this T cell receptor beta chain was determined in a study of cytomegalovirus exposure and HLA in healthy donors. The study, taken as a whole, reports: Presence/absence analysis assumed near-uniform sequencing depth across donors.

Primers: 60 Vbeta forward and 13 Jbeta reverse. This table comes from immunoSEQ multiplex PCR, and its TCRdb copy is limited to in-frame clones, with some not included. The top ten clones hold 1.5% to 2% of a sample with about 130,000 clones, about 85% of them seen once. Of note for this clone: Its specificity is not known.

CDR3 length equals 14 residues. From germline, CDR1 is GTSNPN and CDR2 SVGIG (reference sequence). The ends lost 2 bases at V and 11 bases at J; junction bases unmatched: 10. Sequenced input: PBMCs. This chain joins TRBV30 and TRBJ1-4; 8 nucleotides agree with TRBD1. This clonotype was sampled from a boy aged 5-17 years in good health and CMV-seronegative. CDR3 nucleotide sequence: TGTGCCTGGAGTTCTGGACAGGGTATTTTTAAACTGTTTTTT. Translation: CAWSSGQGIFKLFF. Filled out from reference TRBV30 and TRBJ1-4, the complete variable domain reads SQTIHQWPATLVQPVGSPLSLECTVEGTSNPNLYWYRQAAGRGLQLLFYSVGIGQISSEVPQNLSASRPQDRQFILSSKKLLLSDSGFYLCAWSSGQGIFKLFFGSGTQLSVL.